This T cell receptor (beta chain) derives from a study of vaccination and CD4 T cells after COVID-19. Study summary: Convalescent donors totaled six males and four females, including two who were Hispanic. Every participant had a vaccine, which was either BNT162b2 or mRNA-1273, given in two doses. Post-COVID sampling occurred a median roughly 100 days after diagnosis (range 35 to 161). Post-vaccine specimens were obtained a median roughly 70 days after dose two (range 14 to 241).

This clonotype was counted a few times. The germline V and J ends were trimmed by 6 bases and 2 bases, with 7 bases remaining between them. Germline V gene data show CDR1 as LNHDA and CDR2 as SQIVND (reference sequence). This CDR3 region has 12 residues. Via MiXCR, TCRdb re-called the PCR reads, giving one row per CDR3 protein. The sample lists 25,000 or so distinct CDR3 sequences; 45% to 55% were seen once. The clonotype originates from a human donor who had recovered from COVID-19. Source: CD4+ T cells from blood, taken before SARS-CoV-2 vaccination. The chain links TRBV19 to TRBJ2-5; D possibly corresponds to TRBD2 (6 bases). The CDR3: CASRGGQETQYF. The CDR3 DNA sequence: TGTGCCAGTAGGGGGGGTCAAGAGACCCAGTACTTC.